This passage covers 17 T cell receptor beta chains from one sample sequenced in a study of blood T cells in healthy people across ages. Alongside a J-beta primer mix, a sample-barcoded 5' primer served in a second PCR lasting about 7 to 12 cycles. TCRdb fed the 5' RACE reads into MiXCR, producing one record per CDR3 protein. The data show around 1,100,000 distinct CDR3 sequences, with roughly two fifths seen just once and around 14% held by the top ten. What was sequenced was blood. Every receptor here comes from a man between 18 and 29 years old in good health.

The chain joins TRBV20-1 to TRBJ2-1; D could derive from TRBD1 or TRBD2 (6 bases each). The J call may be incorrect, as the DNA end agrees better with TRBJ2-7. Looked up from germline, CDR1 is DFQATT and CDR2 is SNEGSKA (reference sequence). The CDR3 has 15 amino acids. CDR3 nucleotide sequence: TGCAGTGCTAGCGGGGGCAGCCGTCGCTACAATGAGCAGTACTTC. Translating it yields CSASGGSRRYNEQYF.

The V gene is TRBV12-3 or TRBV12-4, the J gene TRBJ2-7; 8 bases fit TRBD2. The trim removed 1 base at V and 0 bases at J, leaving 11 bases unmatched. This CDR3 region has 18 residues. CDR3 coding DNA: TGTGCCAGCAGTTTAGGGCCCCTAGCGGGCGGTAGCTCCTACGAGCAGTACTTC. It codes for CASSLGPLAGGSSYEQYF.

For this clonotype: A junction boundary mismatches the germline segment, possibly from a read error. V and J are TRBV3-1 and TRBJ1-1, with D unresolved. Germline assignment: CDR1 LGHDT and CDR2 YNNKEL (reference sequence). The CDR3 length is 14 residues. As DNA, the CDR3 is TGTGCCAGCAGCCAAGATCCGCAGAACGCTGAAGCTTTCTTT. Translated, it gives CASSQDPQNAEAFF.

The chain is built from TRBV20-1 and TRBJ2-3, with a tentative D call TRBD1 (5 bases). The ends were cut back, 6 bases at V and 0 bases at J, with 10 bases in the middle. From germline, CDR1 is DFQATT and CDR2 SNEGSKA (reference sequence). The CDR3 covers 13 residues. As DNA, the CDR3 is TGCAGTGCCCTACCAGGGAGCACAGATACGCAGTATTTT. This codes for CSALPGSTDTQYF.

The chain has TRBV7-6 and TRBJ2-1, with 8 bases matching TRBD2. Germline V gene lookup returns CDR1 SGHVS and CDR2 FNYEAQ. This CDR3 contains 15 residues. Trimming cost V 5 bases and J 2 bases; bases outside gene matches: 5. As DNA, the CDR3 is TGTGCCAGCAGCCCTAGCGGGTTCCCCTACAATGAGCAGTTCTTC. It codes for CASSPSGFPYNEQFF.

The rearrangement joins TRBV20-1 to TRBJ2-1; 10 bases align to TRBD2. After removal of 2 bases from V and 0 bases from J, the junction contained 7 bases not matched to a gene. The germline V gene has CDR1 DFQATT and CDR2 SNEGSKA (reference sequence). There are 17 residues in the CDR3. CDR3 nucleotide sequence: TGCAGTGCTAGACGGCTAGCGGGGGAGTCCTCCTACAATGAGCAGTTCTTC. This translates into CSARRLAGESSYNEQFF.

CDR3 protein: CATSHRTGGNEKLFF. The CDR3 coding sequence is TGTGCCACTTCTCACCGGACAGGGGGGAATGAAAAACTGTTTTTT. This chain connects TRBV2 to TRBJ1-4; 10 positions match TRBD1. Germline V CDR1 and CDR2: SNHLY, FYNNEI. Trimming cost V 10 bases and J 5 bases; bases outside gene matches: 10. The CDR3 runs 15 residues.

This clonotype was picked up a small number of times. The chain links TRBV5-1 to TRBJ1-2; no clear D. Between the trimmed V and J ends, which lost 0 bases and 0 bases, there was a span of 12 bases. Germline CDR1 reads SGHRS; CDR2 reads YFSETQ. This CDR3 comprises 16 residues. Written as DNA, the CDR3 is TGCGCCAGCAGCTTGGCCGGCGGGGAAGCTAACTATGGCTACACCTTC. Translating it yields CASSLAGGEANYGYTF.

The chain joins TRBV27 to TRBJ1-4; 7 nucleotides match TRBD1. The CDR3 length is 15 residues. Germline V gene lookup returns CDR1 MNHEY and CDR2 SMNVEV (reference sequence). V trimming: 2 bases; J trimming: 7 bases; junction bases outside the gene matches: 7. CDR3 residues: CASSLERRGGEKLFF. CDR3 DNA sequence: TGTGCCAGCAGTTTAGAACGCAGGGGGGGTGAAAAACTGTTTTTT.

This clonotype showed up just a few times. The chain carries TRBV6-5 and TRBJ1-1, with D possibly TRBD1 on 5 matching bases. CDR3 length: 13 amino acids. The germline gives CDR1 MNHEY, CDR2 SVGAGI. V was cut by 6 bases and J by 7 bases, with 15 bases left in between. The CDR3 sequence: CASRLEGESEAFF. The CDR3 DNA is TGTGCCAGCAGGCTGGAAGGGGAGAGTGAAGCTTTCTTT.

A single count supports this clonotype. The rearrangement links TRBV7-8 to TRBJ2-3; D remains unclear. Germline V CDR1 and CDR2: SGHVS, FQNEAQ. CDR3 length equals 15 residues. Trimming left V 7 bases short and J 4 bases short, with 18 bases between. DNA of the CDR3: TGTGCCAGCAACGAATGGACCCCGCTGGCAGATACGCAGTATTTT. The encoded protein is CASNEWTPLADTQYF.

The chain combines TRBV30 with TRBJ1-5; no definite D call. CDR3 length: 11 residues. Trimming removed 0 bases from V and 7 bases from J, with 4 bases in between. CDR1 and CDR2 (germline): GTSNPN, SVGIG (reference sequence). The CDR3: CAWSVGQPQHF. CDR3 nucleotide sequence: TGTGCCTGGAGTGTAGGCCAGCCCCAGCATTTT. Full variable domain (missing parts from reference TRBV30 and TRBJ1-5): SQTIHQWPATLVQPVGSPLSLECTVEGTSNPNLYWYRQAAGRGLQLLFYSVGIGQISSEVPQNLSASRPQDRQFILSSKKLLLSDSGFYLCAWSVGQPQHFGDGTRLSIL.

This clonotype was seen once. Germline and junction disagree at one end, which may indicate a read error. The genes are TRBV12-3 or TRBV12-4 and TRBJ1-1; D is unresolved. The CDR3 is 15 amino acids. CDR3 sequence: CGSTTGIGLNTEAFF. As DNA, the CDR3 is TGTGGCAGCACCACCGGGATCGGATTGAACACTGAAGCTTTCTTT.

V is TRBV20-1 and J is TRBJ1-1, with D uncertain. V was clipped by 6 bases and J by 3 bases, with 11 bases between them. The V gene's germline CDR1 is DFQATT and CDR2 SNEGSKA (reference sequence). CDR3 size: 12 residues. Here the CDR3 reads CSAPGEDTEAFF. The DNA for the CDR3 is TGCAGTGCCCCCGGCGAAGACACTGAAGCTTTCTTT.

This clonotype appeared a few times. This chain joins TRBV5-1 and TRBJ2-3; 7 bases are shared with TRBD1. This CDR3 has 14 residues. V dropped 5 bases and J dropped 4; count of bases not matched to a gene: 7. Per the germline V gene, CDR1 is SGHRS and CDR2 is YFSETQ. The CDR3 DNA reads TGCGCCAGCAGTTTAGACAGGGCGGCAGATACGCAGTATTTT. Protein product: CASSLDRAADTQYF.

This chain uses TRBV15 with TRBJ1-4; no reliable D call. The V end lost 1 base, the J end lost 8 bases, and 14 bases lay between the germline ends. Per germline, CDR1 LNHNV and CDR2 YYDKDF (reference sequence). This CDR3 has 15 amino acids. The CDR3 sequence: CATSRVFGIREKLFF. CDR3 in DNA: TGTGCCACCAGCAGAGTTTTCGGGATCCGGGAAAAACTGTTTTTT.

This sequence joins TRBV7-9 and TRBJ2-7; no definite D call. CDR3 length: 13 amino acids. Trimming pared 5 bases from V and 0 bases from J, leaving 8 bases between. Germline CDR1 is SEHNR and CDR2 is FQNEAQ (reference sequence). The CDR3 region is CASSTQSSYEQYF. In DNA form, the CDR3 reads TGTGCCAGCAGCACACAGAGCTCCTACGAGCAGTACTTC.